The clone carrying this T cell receptor (beta chain) was observed many times. Antigen: not known. Amplification used 60 Vbeta primers and 13 Jbeta primers. The table came from immunoSEQ multiplex PCR; TCRdb's copy has only in-frame clones and leaves some out. The sample gives tens of thousands of clones, 75% to 85% of which show up once; roughly 50% is in the top ten. The source of the sample is a study of cytomegalovirus exposure and HLA in healthy donors. Broader study findings: Being indistinguishable, some V segments were excluded, TRBV6-2 and TRBV6-3 among them.

This CDR3 comprises 14 residues. The V segment lost 3 bases and the J segment 1 base; nucleotides outside the gene matches: 1. Germline lookup yields CDR1 SGHVS and CDR2 FNYEAQ. The material sequenced was PBMCs. The V gene is TRBV7-6, the J gene TRBJ2-3; TRBD1 matches 7 bases. This TCR came from a man in his fifties in good health and CMV-seropositive. The chain's CDR3 is CASSFGQGTDTQYF. The CDR3, as DNA: TGTGCCAGCAGCTTTGGACAGGGCACAGATACGCAGTATTTT.